The source of this T cell receptor (beta chain) is a study of T cell responses to AZD1222 COVID-19 vaccine (dated by TCRdb to the early 2020s). A note on the overall study: Because spike-specific TCR depth and breadth did not differ between the two schedules, AZD1222 recipients who got a second dose at roughly 4 weeks were pooled with those who got a second dose at roughly 12 weeks. TCR sequencing was performed for about 250 trial participants, of whom about 210 were given two doses of AZD1222 and approximately 25 were given two doses of MenACWY control vaccine. Trial participants were enrolled by age into subgroups of 18-55, 56-69 and 70-plus years, and 148, 28 and 57 TCR-sequenced participants, respectively, were included in these subgroups. What the authors observed across the whole study: Participants were mostly white British and included more females than males, and it was suggested by the authors that clonal diversity may have been underestimated. Vaccine-associated CD4 TCRs spanned the whole spike protein, with dominant responses in regions 160-218 and 743-854. Spike-specific TCR breadth and depth rose significantly after two AZD1222 doses compared with day 0 and with MenACWY recipients. Because no day 14 peak-response samples were available, the repertoires could be characterized only after the peak T cell response. Nearly half of unique spike-specific TCRs reportedly recognized epitopes outside regions mutated in the B.1.351 and B.1.1.7 variants. Conclusions about previously exposed vaccinees were limited because only a handful of AZD1222 recipients were SARS-CoV-2 seropositive at baseline. The 56-69-year group was small, and its depth increase did not reach significance, likely because of low power.

V loses 4 bases at its end and J loses 5 bases; junction bases beyond the gene matches: 6. From cysteine to phenylalanine, the CDR3 is 14 amino acids long. Only the CDR3 region is kept as DNA, spanning 42 bases read in frame from base 1. The germline V gene specifies SGHRS as CDR1 and YFSETQ as CDR2. Sample time point, as interpreted from the label and publication: baseline before first vaccination. The vaccinee samples were drawn from two UK trials, COV001 and COV002, one of which was a single-blind randomized controlled phase 2/3 trial testing AZD1222 (ChAdOx1 nCoV-19) in healthy adults. For TCRbeta chain sequencing, PBMC samples were collected from trial participants at day 0 and at day 28 after the second dose. The CDR3 regions of human TCRbeta chains were subjected to immunosequencing. As for the authors' bioinformatics: TCRs in the repertoires were compared against a reference library of SARS-CoV-2-specific TCRs that had been generated with the MIRA antigen-specificity platform. Breadth meant the fraction of unique TCRs that were SARS-CoV-2-associated, whereas depth meant the fraction of total T cells that were SARS-CoV-2-associated. Using the MIRA data, each spike-specific TCR was mapped to the spike region that the TCR reacts to and placed in a CD4 or CD8 class. Log10-transformed breadth and depth values were compared by one-way ANOVA with Sidak's multiple comparisons tests. TCRdb provides this immuneACCESS table in a form limited to in-frame rearrangements. Some clones are lacking; in checked studies, under half of them reflect an unresolved V gene, and why the rest are absent is not known. V and J calls plus clone size are reproduced from that table; the DNA served to infer D and trimming. Counted in this sample were 100,000 to 150,000 clones; around 85% of them appeared once. Over 5.5% of the sample lies in the top ten.

Concerning this clone: Its antigen is currently not known. No much larger clonotype is one base removed from it; base qualities were not supplied.

The material sequenced was peripheral blood, taken on day 0 of AZD1222 vaccination. This receptor was identified in an adult in good health. Recombination joined TRBV5-1 with TRBJ2-5; 9 bases in the middle match TRBD1. The DNA sequence is as follows: TGCGCCAGCAGCACGGGACAGGGAAGCGAGACCCAGTACTTC. It translates as CASSTGQGSETQYF.